Listed below are T cell receptor beta chains from one sample, sequenced in a study of glioma-infiltrating T cells. TCRdb redid the calling of the multiplex PCR reads with MiXCR, one entry per CDR3 protein. The sample carries about 380,000 distinct CDR3 sequences, roughly two fifths recorded once. Sequencing was done on a sample of glioma tissue, nonneoplastic brain tissue, or PBMCs (not recorded which). The receptors shown here come from a human donor with low-grade glioma or glioblastoma, undergoing nonglioma brain surgery, or in good health (not recorded which). Each CDR3 is given with its conserved first and last residue. D genes are given only for firm matches. The size of a clone is reported for some rows only, either as once, few or many, or as a class for expanded clones.

.	.	TRBV28	TRBJ2-7	CASSLRGVSYEQYF	TGTGCCAGCAGTTTAAGGGGGGTCTCCTACGAGCAGTACTTC
.	.	TRBV12-3/TRBV12-4	TRBJ2-1	CASSLEPTGSQQFF	TGTGCCAGCAGTCTAGAGCCCACCGGGTCTCAGCAGTTCTTC
.	.	TRBV6-2/TRBV6-3	TRBJ1-2	CASSSRVNYGYTF	TGTGCCAGCAGTTCGAGGGTCAACTATGGCTACACCTTC
many	TRBD2	TRBV20-1	TRBJ2-1	CSARAPTSGINEQFF	TGCAGTGCTAGAGCTCCTACTAGCGGGATCAATGAGCAGTTCTTC
few	.	TRBV19	TRBJ2-1	CASRYRTDNEQFF	TGTGCCAGTAGGTACAGAACTGACAATGAGCAGTTCTTC
.	.	TRBV28	TRBJ1-5	CASSSVLGDYNQPQHF	TGTGCCAGCAGTTCCGTCTTGGGGGACTACAATCAGCCCCAGCATTTT
.	.	TRBV12-3/TRBV12-4	TRBJ1-5	CASSFRSGGNQPQHF	TGTGCCAGCAGTTTTCGATCCGGCGGCAATCAGCCCCAGCATTTT
.	TRBD1	TRBV12-3/TRBV12-4	TRBJ1-1	CASSLKDRGYTEAFF	TGTGCCAGCAGTTTGAAGGACAGGGGGTACACTGAAGCTTTCTTT
few	.	TRBV7-9	TRBJ2-1	CASNRGPEQFF	TGTGCCAGCAACCGAGGCCCCGAGCAGTTCTTC
many	.	TRBV6-2/TRBV6-3	TRBJ2-3	CASSYQTAFANTQYF	TGTGCCAGCAGTTACCAAACGGCGTTTGCAAATACGCAGTATTTT
many	.	TRBV20-1	TRBJ2-7	CSAKYYEQYF	TGCAGTGCCAAGTACTACGAGCAGTACTTC
.	.	TRBV18	TRBJ2-7	CASSPFRGSTYEQYF	TGTGCCAGCTCACCGTTCCGGGGAAGTACCTACGAGCAGTACTTC
.	TRBD2	TRBV25-1	TRBJ2-7	CASSRTSVSHEQYF	TGTGCCAGCAGTAGGACTAGCGTTTCCCACGAGCAGTACTTC
.	.	TRBV6-6	TRBJ2-3	CASSYGVLDTQYF	TGTGCCAGCAGTTACGGGGTTCTAGATACGCAGTATTTT
.	TRBD1	TRBV29-1	TRBJ2-7	CSVEDGTASYEQYF	TGCAGCGTTGAAGACGGGACAGCGTCCTACGAGCAGTACTTC
few	TRBD2	TRBV6-1	TRBJ2-7	CASTPGLAVHEQYF	TGTGCCAGTACGCCGGGACTAGCGGTACACGAGCAGTACTTC
many	TRBD2	TRBV20-1	TRBJ2-3	CSARPILAGDVDTQYF	TGCAGTGCTAGACCCATTCTAGCGGGAGATGTAGATACGCAGTATTTT
once	.	TRBV28	TRBJ1-4	CASSQTDYTRAHEKLVF	TGTGCCAGCAGCCAAACAGATTATACACGGGCCCATGAAAAACTGGTTTTT
.	TRBD2	TRBV3-1	TRBJ2-7	CASSLRLAEGNEQYF	TGTGCCAGCAGCCTAAGACTAGCGGAGGGCAACGAGCAGTACTTC
many	.	TRBV28	TRBJ2-3	CASSLQRQTDTQYF	TGTGCCAGCAGTTTACAGCGGCAAACAGATACGCAGTATTTT
.	.	TRBV7-2	TRBJ2-7	CASSLGLISYKQYF	TGTGCCAGCAGCTTAGGACTGATTTCCTACAAGCAGTACTTC
.	TRBD1	TRBV29-1	TRBJ2-7	CSVEEGDRVSYEQYF	TGCAGCGTTGAAGAAGGGGACAGGGTGTCCTACGAGCAGTACTTC
.	.	TRBV7-9	TRBJ2-3	CASNLPSGTDTQYF	TGTGCCAGCAACTTACCTAGCGGCACAGATACGCAGTATTTT
.	TRBD2	TRBV7-2	TRBJ2-1	CASSQRGDSYNKQFF	TGTGCCAGCAGCCAGCGGGGGGACTCCTACAATAAGCAGTTCTTC
.	.	TRBV28	TRBJ1-4	CASTETGATNEKLLF	TGTGCCAGCACCGAAACCGGGGCAACTAATGAAAAACTGCTTTTT
.	.	TRBV5-1	TRBJ1-1	CASSQNPEDTEAFF	TGCGCCAGCAGCCAGAACCCGGAGGACACTGAAGCTTTCTTT
many	TRBD1	TRBV7-3	TRBJ2-1	CASSLQGSSYNEQFF	TGTGCCAGCAGTTTACAGGGGAGCTCCTACAATGAGCAGTTCTTC
.	.	TRBV12-3/TRBV12-4	TRBJ1-1	CASSQGGATEAFF	TGTGCCAGCAGCCAGGGAGGGGCGACTGAAGCTTTCTTT
.	TRBD2	TRBV20-1	TRBJ2-2	CSARELAGEVTGELFF	TGCAGTGCTAGAGAACTAGCGGGAGAAGTCACCGGGGAGCTGTTTTTT
.	.	TRBV20-1	TRBJ2-7	CSARDPRGSEYEQYF	TGCAGTGCTAGAGATCCCCGCGGTAGCGAGTACGAGCAGTACTTC
.	TRBD1	TRBV5-4	TRBJ2-7	CASSGTESYEQYF	TGTGCCAGCAGTGGGACAGAATCCTACGAGCAGTACTTC
.	TRBD1	TRBV5-4	TRBJ2-6	CASSDGTGAGANVLTF	TGTGCCAGCAGCGATGGTACAGGGGCTGGGGCCAACGTCCTGACTTTC
.	TRBD2	TRBV29-1	TRBJ2-3	CSVGGLADTQYF	TGCAGCGTTGGGGGACTAGCAGATACGCAGTATTTT
.	.	TRBV5-1	TRBJ2-1	CASSSTSILHDNEQFF	TGCGCCAGCAGTAGCACCTCAATTCTGCACGACAATGAGCAGTTCTTC
few	TRBD2	TRBV7-9	TRBJ2-7	CASSLAAGGMREQYF	TGTGCCAGCAGCTTAGCGGCGGGAGGGATGAGGGAGCAGTACTTC
.	.	TRBV2	TRBJ1-5	CASGAVRDQTQHF	TGTGCCAGCGGAGCAGTTCGTGATCAGACCCAGCATTTT
once	.	TRBV3-1	TRBJ2-7	CASSQDIRGSYEQYF	TGTGCCAGCAGCCAAGATATCCGGGGATCCTACGAGCAGTACTTC
.	.	TRBV4-1	TRBJ2-3	CASSLYPSTSSDTQYF	TGCGCCAGCAGCCTCTATCCTAGCACGAGCTCAGATACGCAGTATTTT
.	.	TRBV7-2	TRBJ2-7	CASSLAGRDGSYEQYF	TGTGCCAGCAGCTTAGCGGGCAGGGACGGGTCCTACGAGCAGTACTTC
.	TRBD2	TRBV3-1	TRBJ2-7	CASSQGSLAVLTYEQYF	TGTGCCAGCAGCCAAGGTTCGCTAGCGGTACTTACCTACGAGCAGTACTTC
.	.	TRBV29-1	TRBJ2-1	CSAVASSSYNEQFF	TGCAGCGCCGTAGCGTCCAGCTCCTACAATGAGCAGTTCTTC
many	TRBD1	TRBV28	TRBJ1-5	CAIVETGADQPQHF	TGTGCCATCGTTGAGACAGGGGCGGATCAGCCCCAGCATTTT
many	TRBD2	TRBV24-1	TRBJ2-3	CATSDGTSGRHRGTQYF	TGTGCCACCAGTGATGGGACTAGCGGGAGGCATAGGGGTACGCAGTATTTT
.	.	TRBV6-1	TRBJ2-7	CASRLTAILGEQYF	TGTGCCAGCCGACTGACAGCTATCTTGGGCGAGCAGTACTTC
.	TRBD1	TRBV24-1	TRBJ2-3	CATSDPGTGPDTQYF	TGTGCCACCAGTGACCCCGGGACAGGCCCCGATACGCAGTATTTT
many	.	TRBV7-9	TRBJ1-1	CASSLGSTEAFF	TGTGCCAGCAGCTTAGGGAGCACTGAAGCTTTCTTT
few	.	TRBV29-1	TRBJ1-1	CSVEVRGNTEAFF	TGCAGCGTTGAAGTCAGGGGGAACACTGAAGCTTTCTTT